Listed here are 7 T cell receptor beta chains from one sample, sequenced in a study of identical twins. From the 5' RACE reads, TCRdb called clonotypes with MiXCR, one entry per CDR3 protein. The data show 500,000 to 550,000 distinct CDR3 sequences, around 22% seen once. These data are also associated with another study on yellow fever vaccine responses in identical twins.

Sequencing used CD4+ T cells sorted from blood. These receptors were taken from a woman between 18 and 30 years old in good health.

The table lists this clonotype with a few counts. The chain carries TRBV10-3 and TRBJ2-5; the D is unclear. This CDR3 has 13 residues. V shed 3 bases and J shed 4 bases, with 9 bases lying between them. Germline V gene data show CDR1 as ENHRY and CDR2 as SYGVKD. The CDR3 loop is CAISESGVETQYF. CDR3 DNA sequence: TGTGCCATCAGTGAATCAGGTGTAGAGACCCAGTACTTC.

This clonotype has only a few counts. The chain employs TRBV12-3 or TRBV12-4 and TRBJ1-2; 8 bases agree with TRBD1. This CDR3 is built from 12 residues. Trimming cost V 10 bases and J 8 bases; bases outside gene matches: 9. CDR3 coding DNA: TGTGCCACCCGTACAGGGGGAGGAGGCTACACCTTC. Translated, it gives CATRTGGGGYTF.

This clonotype was detected a few times. The rearrangement joins TRBV3-1 to TRBJ2-5; tentatively, D is TRBD2 (5 bases). This CDR3 has 14 amino acids. The V gene lost 0 bases and the J gene lost 5 bases, with 10 bases spanning the gap. Germline V CDR1 and CDR2: LGHDT, YNNKEL (reference sequence). Here the CDR3 reads CASSQDGLRETQYF. The DNA for the CDR3 is TGTGCCAGCAGCCAAGACGGACTCAGGGAGACCCAGTACTTC.

There are a few counts of this clonotype. The gene calls are TRBV18 and TRBJ2-5, with 14 bases identical to TRBD2. CDR3 length equals 18 residues. V lost 0 bases to trimming and J lost 0 bases; unmatched junction nucleotides: 3. Looked up from germline, CDR1 is KGHSH and CDR2 is LQKENI. The CDR3 protein is CASSPPGLAGGHQETQYF. The DNA of the CDR3 is TGTGCCAGCTCACCACCTGGACTAGCGGGGGGTCACCAAGAGACCCAGTACTTC.

There are a few counts of this clonotype. The V and J genes are TRBV19 and TRBJ1-1; a weak D match, TRBD1 (5 bases). The germline V and J ends were trimmed by 5 bases and 7 bases, with 23 bases remaining between them. The CDR3 is 16 residues long. The germline V gene has CDR1 LNHDA and CDR2 SQIVND (reference sequence). This CDR3 is CASSDPSGQGTFEAFF. For the CDR3, the DNA is TGTGCCAGTAGTGACCCTTCTGGACAAGGTACCTTTGAAGCTTTCTTT.

The sample holds a few counts of this clonotype. The chain is built from TRBV27 and TRBJ2-4, with 8 bases lining up with TRBD1. With V trimmed by 2 bases and J by 2 bases, 5 bases remained unmatched. The CDR3 is 16 residues long. Germline V gene data show CDR1 as MNHEY and CDR2 as SMNVEV (reference sequence). The CDR3 here is CASSLGQGFPKNIQYF. CDR3 in DNA: TGTGCCAGCAGTTTAGGACAGGGATTCCCCAAAAACATTCAGTACTTC.

The chain has TRBV9 and TRBJ1-1; no firm D call. The V and J ends lost 0 bases and 2 bases respectively, with 11 bases between them. Germline-derived CDR1 and CDR2 are SGDLS and YYNGEE. The CDR3 runs to 15 residues. The CDR3, as DNA: TGTGCCAGCAGCGTAGACCGGAGGGCAAACACTGAAGCTTTCTTT. Translation gives CASSVDRRANTEAFF.